This section outlines one T cell receptor beta chain sequence together with its context. This sample is drawn from a study of blood T cell repertoires in COVID-19. For the study at large: The analysed material was cDNA or gDNA that came from T cells, B-cell-depleted T cells, or PBMCs.

V shed 3 bases and J 0 bases; nucleotides not matched to a gene: 2. Germline CDR1 reads LGHNA; CDR2 reads YNFKEQ. The CDR3 covers 16 residues. Authors' methods: Estimation of nucleated cell counts was performed using reference gene primer amplification. Profiling relied on immunoSEQ multiplex PCR, and the TCRdb table lists in-frame clones only, not all of them. V and J calls and clone size follow that table, whereas D and trimming were derived from the DNA. The sample has 85,000 to 95,000 clones; about 89% are singletons. The specimen sequenced was peripheral blood. V and J are TRBV4-2 and TRBJ2-7; TRBD2 matches at 13 bases. This sequence originates from a human donor with acute or convalescent COVID-19. The donor label of this sample is uncertain. Here the CDR3 reads CASSQGLAGSSYEQYF. The CDR3 DNA reads TGTGCCAGCAGCCAGGGACTAGCGGGGAGCTCCTACGAGCAGTACTTC.